The present TCR beta chain was sequenced within a study of blood T cell repertoires in COVID-19. Whole-study context: Whether acute or convalescent, the COVID-19 samples came from the United States, Italy and Spain. From T cells, B-cell-depleted T cells, or PBMCs came the material, which was cDNA or gDNA.

The authors' processing: Amplification of reference gene primers was used by the study to estimate nucleated cell counts. TCRdb keeps only in-frame clones here, not all; method: immunoSEQ multiplex PCR. That table furnishes V, J and clone size, whereas the DNA furnished D and trimming. The data contain 390,000 or so clones, roughly nine tenths of them singletons. Germline loops: CDR1 SGHDT, CDR2 YYEEEE. V dropped 3 bases and J dropped 6; count of bases not matched to a gene: 8. The CDR3 is 14 residues long. The source is a woman aged 30 to 39 with COVID-19, enrolled during active disease. Material: peripheral blood. The chain combines TRBV5-6 with TRBJ2-7; 8 nucleotides line up with TRBD2. The CDR3 loop is CASSSGLGWVEQYV. Here the CDR3 DNA reads TGTGCCAGCAGCTCGGGACTAGGATGGGTCGAGCAGTACGTC.